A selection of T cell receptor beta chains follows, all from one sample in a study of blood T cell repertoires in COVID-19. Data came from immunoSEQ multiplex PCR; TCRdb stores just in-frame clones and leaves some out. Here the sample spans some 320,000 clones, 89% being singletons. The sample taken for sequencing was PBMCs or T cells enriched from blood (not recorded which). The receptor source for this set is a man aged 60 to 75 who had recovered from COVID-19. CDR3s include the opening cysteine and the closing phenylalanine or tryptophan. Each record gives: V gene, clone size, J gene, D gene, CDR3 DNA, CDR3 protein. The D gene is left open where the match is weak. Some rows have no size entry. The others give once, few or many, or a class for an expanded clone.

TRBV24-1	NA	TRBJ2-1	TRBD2	TGTGCCACCAGTGACTACTCCCGACTAGCGGGGGGGCTCAATGAGCAGTTCTTC	CATSDYSRLAGGLNEQFF
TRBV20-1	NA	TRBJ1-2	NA	TGCAGTGCCACGGGTTACTATGGCTACACCTTC	CSATGYYGYTF
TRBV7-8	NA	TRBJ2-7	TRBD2	TGTGCCAGCAGCCCTAATCGCGGGAGTATGTACGAGCAGTACTTC	CASSPNRGSMYEQYF
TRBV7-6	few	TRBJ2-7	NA	TGTGCCAGCAGCTTAGGTGCGGGACTCTCCTACGAGCAGTACTTC	CASSLGAGLSYEQYF
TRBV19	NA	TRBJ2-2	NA	TGTGCCAGTAGTATTCTCCGGAGTGACACCGGGGAGCTGTTTTTT	CASSILRSDTGELFF
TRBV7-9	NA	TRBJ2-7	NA	TGTGCCAGCAGCTTAGAATCGCGGGAGCAGTACTTC	CASSLESREQYF
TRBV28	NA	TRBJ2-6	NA	TGTGCCAGCATGGGACTTCCAGCAACTGGGGCCAACGTCCTGACTTTC	CASMGLPATGANVLTF
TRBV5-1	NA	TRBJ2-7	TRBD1	TGCGCCAGCAGCGTCGGGACAGGGTTGAACGAGCAGTACTTC	CASSVGTGLNEQYF
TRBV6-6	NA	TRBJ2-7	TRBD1	TGTGCCAGCAGTTACCCCGGACAGGGGTACGAGCAGTACTTC	CASSYPGQGYEQYF
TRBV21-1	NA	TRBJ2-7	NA	TGTGCCAGCACCCGGGACATCTACGAGCAGTACTTC	CASTRDIYEQYF
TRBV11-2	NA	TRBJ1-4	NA	TGTGCCAGCAGCTTGGGCAGGGGAGAAGAAAAACTGTTTTTT	CASSLGRGEEKLFF
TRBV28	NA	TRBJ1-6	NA	TGTGCCAGCACCGAACGCAGGGGTAATTCACCCCTCCACTTT	CASTERRGNSPLHF
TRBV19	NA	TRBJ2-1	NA	TGTGCCAGTAATCCTGGACTCCGGAATGAGCAGTTCTTC	CASNPGLRNEQFF
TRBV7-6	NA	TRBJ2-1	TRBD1	TGTGCCAGCAGCTTTTACGGACAGGGGACCAATGAGCAGTTCTTC	CASSFYGQGTNEQFF
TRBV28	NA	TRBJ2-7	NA	TGTGCCAGCAGACAACAGGCCCCTACCTACGAGCAGTACTTC	CASRQQAPTYEQYF
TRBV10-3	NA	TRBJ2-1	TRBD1	TGTGCCATCTTGGGACAGGGGGGCGATGAGCAGTTCTTC	CAILGQGGDEQFF
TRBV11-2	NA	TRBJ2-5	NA	TGTGCCAGCAGCTTAGCCCTATCAACCCAGTACTTC	CASSLALSTQYF
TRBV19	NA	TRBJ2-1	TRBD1	TGTGCCAGTAGTATTGGGCCCGCGAGGGGGCTCAATGAGCAGTTCTTC	CASSIGPARGLNEQFF
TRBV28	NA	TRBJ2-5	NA	TGTGCCAGCTGGGGAGGGGGGATAGAGACCCAGTACTTC	CASWGGGIETQYF
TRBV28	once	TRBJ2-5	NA	TGTGCCAGCGGTGTTTTAGCCGAGACCCAGTACTTC	CASGVLAETQYF
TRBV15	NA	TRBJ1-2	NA	TGTGCCACCAGCAGAGGGACAGTATATGGCTACACCTTC	CATSRGTVYGYTF
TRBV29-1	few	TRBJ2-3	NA	TGCAGCGTTGAGAGCAGCACAGATACGCAGTATTTT	CSVESSTDTQYF
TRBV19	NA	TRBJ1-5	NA	TGTGCCAGTAGTATAGTTAAGGGGAGCAATCAGCCCCAGCATTTT	CASSIVKGSNQPQHF
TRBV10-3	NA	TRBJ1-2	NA	TGTGCCATCAGCCCCTCGGGTGGCTATGGCTACACCTTC	CAISPSGGYGYTF
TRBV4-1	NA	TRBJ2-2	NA	TGCGCCAGCAGTAGGGGGGGGTCTAGCTCCGGGGAGCTGTTTTTT	CASSRGGSSSGELFF
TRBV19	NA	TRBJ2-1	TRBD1	TGTGCCAGTAGGGAGGACAGGGGGAACTACAATGAGCAGTTCTTC	CASREDRGNYNEQFF